The sample holds a few counts of the clone carrying this T cell receptor (beta chain). Its antigen remains unknown. The source of the sample is a study of beta chain features in type 1 diabetes. Study background: Across every sample, roughly 100 million sorted cells were examined in total. Study observations and caveats: Sampled from patients, naive, central memory and Treg TCRB repertoires appeared more similar than those sampled from healthy donors.

Each of the CD4+ naive, central memory, regulatory and stem cell-like memory populations was sorted via CD45RO/CCR7/CD25/CD127/CD95/CD27. The investigators reverse transcribed all of the isolated RNA, so they sequenced expressed TCRB transcripts. Assay used: immunoSEQ multiplex PCR; TCRdb lists only in-frame clones, some missing. The top ten hold about 0.097% of the sample, which has hundreds of thousands of clones, about a sixth seen once. The V segment lost 6 bases and the J segment 7 bases; nucleotides outside the gene matches: 5. Germline loops: CDR1 SEHNR, CDR2 FQNEAQ (reference sequence). The CDR3 contains 13 residues.

The sequence was obtained from a man aged 18 to 30 in good health. Source material: naive CD4+ T cells from blood. The genes are TRBV7-9 and TRBJ1-2; 10 positions match TRBD1. The CDR3 nucleotides read TGTGCCAGCAGATCGACAGGGGGCTCTGGCTACACCTTC. Translating it yields CASRSTGGSGYTF. Based on the CDR3 plus reference TRBV7-9 and TRBJ1-2, the full variable domain is DTGVSQNPRHKITKRGQNVTFRCDPISEHNRLYWYRQTLGQGPEFLTYFQNEAQLEKSRLLSDRFSAERPKGSFSTLEIQRTEQGDSAMYLCASRSTGGSGYTFGSGTRLTVV.